The clone carrying this T cell receptor beta chain appeared a few times. These data come from a study of T cell changes during pregnancy in multiple sclerosis. Repertoires were generated with immunoSEQ multiplex PCR, while TCRdb's copy carries only in-frame clones and drops some. Among 60,000 to 70,000 clones, 91% were seen once, and the ten largest hold roughly 1.3%. Looked up from germline, CDR1 is MGHRA and CDR2 is YSYEKL. This CDR3 comprises 15 residues. The V and J ends lost 3 bases and 5 bases, in that order; junction bases with no gene match: 9. The receptor comes from a female donor in good health, enrolled as a control in a pregnancy study. The chain is built from TRBV4-1 and TRBJ1-1; 7 bases map to TRBD1. This sample comprised peripheral blood, obtained after pregnancy. The CDR3 here is CASSQVMTGWTEAFF. CDR3 DNA: TGCGCCAGCAGCCAGGTTATGACAGGGTGGACTGAAGCTTTCTTT.